One sample yielded the 28 T cell receptor beta chains listed below, sequenced in a study of identical twins. Using its own MiXCR run on the 5' RACE reads, TCRdb lists one record per CDR3 protein. The data show hundreds of thousands of distinct CDR3 sequences, roughly an eighth seen once. The sample was also reused in another study, on yellow fever vaccine responses in identical twins.

Material: PBMCs. The receptors derive from a woman aged 18 to 35 in good health.

The table lists this clonotype with a few counts. This rearrangement joins TRBV27 to TRBJ2-7; no clear D gene. V gave up 2 bases and J gave up 4 bases, with 9 bases separating them. Germline V gene data show CDR1 as MNHEY and CDR2 as SMNVEV (reference sequence). The CDR3 is made up of 13 amino acids. The CDR3 nucleotides read TGTGCCAGCAGTTTAAGTGTGGGATACGAGCAGTACTTC. As protein: CASSLSVGYEQYF.

This clonotype was recorded many times. The gene calls are TRBV5-1 and TRBJ2-2; D unclear. The CDR3 has 14 residues. Germline V gene lookup returns CDR1 SGHRS and CDR2 YFSETQ. Trimming stripped 1 base from V and 3 bases from J, with 7 bases between. Here the CDR3 reads CASSLQRDTGELFF. The CDR3 DNA is TGCGCCAGCAGCTTGCAACGGGACACCGGGGAGCTGTTTTTT.

The table lists this clonotype with a few counts. The V gene is TRBV20-1, the J gene TRBJ1-1; D not certain. The V end was cut by 6 bases, the J end by 2 bases, with 13 bases between. Germline CDR1 DFQATT, CDR2 SNEGSKA (reference sequence). CDR3 length equals 13 residues. The CDR3 nucleotides read TGCAGTGCCCTGGTCGCGGTAAACACTGAAGCTTTCTTT. Translating gives CSALVAVNTEAFF.

A single count supports this clonotype. The chain employs TRBV20-1 and TRBJ2-7; D ambiguous. The V end was cut by 0 bases, the J end by 0 bases, with 9 bases between. The CDR3 loop spans 14 amino acids. Germline assignment: CDR1 DFQATT and CDR2 SNEGSKA (reference sequence). The CDR3 bases are TGCAGTGCTAGAGATCCCAGTAGCTCCTACGAGCAGTACTTC. Protein sequence: CSARDPSSSYEQYF.

This clonotype appeared a few times. The chain combines TRBV3-1 with TRBJ2-2; D gene uncertain. CDR1 and CDR2 from the germline V gene are LGHDT and YNNKEL (reference sequence). This CDR3 has 12 residues. Trimming stripped 2 bases from V and 7 bases from J, with 5 bases between. In nucleotides, the CDR3 is TGTGCCAGCAGCCAAAGTTACGGGGAGCTGTTTTTT. It encodes CASSQSYGELFF.

In its sample, this clonotype was seen a few times. This chain uses TRBV20-1 with TRBJ2-4, with D possibly being TRBD2 (5 bases). Germline lookup yields CDR1 DFQATT and CDR2 SNEGSKA (reference sequence). This CDR3 spans 13 amino acids. V gave up 1 base and J gave up 6 bases, with 10 bases separating them. In DNA form, the CDR3 reads TGCAGTGCTAGAGGGACTGGTGGAAACATTCAGTACTTC. Protein sequence: CSARGTGGNIQYF.

This clonotype was observed many times. The V gene is TRBV12-3 or TRBV12-4, the J gene TRBJ2-1; 7 bases map to TRBD2. The CDR3 is 17 residues long. Trimming took 1 base from V and 3 from J; bases not matched to a gene: 9. Here the CDR3 DNA reads TGTGCCAGCAGTTTAGGGCTAGCGGAGTTGGGCTACAATGAGCAGTTCTTC. Translation gives CASSLGLAELGYNEQFF.

This clonotype has just a few counts. The chain has TRBV7-6 and TRBJ1-1, with D possibly being TRBD1 (5 bases). Trimming stripped 5 bases from V and 2 bases from J, with 12 bases between. The CDR3 has 14 amino acids. CDR1 SGHVS and CDR2 FNYEAQ come from the germline V gene. CDR3 sequence reads: CASSGGRTNTEAFF. The CDR3 DNA reads as TGTGCCAGCAGCGGGGGACGGACCAACACTGAAGCTTTCTTT.

V usage is TRBV12-5 and J usage is TRBJ2-3, with D maybe TRBD2 (6 bases). V lost 2 bases, J lost 10 bases, and 19 bases lay in between. This CDR3 is built from 15 residues. Looked up from germline, CDR1 is LGHNT and CDR2 is FRNRAP. CDR3 DNA sequence: TGTGCTAGTGGTTTGTACGGGAGTACGGGGCAGGCGCAGTATTTT. The encoded protein is CASGLYGSTGQAQYF.

The chain carries TRBV29-1 and TRBJ1-2, with a weak D call TRBD1 (5 bases). Between the trimmed V and J ends, which lost 6 bases and 5 bases, there was a span of 16 bases. The CDR3 runs 13 residues. CDR1 SQVTM and CDR2 ANQGSEA come from the germline V gene. CDR3 DNA sequence: TGCAGCGTCTCGGGACGCATGAAGTATGGCTACACCTTC. Protein: CSVSGRMKYGYTF.

This clonotype showed up just a few times. V gene TRBV18 combines with J gene TRBJ2-7, with 7 bases fitting TRBD1. Trimming cost V 2 bases and J 3 bases; bases outside gene matches: 7. This CDR3 has 15 residues. Germline V CDR1 and CDR2: KGHSH, LQKENI. As DNA, the CDR3 is TGTGCCAGCTCACCAAGCGACAGGGTCGGCTACGAGCAGTACTTC. Translating it yields CASSPSDRVGYEQYF.

This chain links TRBV20-1 with TRBJ2-1; 7 positions agree with TRBD2. Losses at the gene ends were 0 bases for V and 5 bases for J; bases not matched to a gene: 10. The CDR3 has 16 residues. Germline lookup yields CDR1 DFQATT and CDR2 SNEGSKA (reference sequence). CDR3 loop: CSARDLKAGVNNEQFF. The CDR3 DNA follows: TGCAGTGCTAGAGATCTTAAGGCGGGAGTGAACAATGAGCAGTTCTTC.

This clonotype occurred a few times. The chain has TRBV2 and TRBJ2-7; 8 nucleotides match TRBD1. This CDR3 spans 13 amino acids. V was clipped by 6 bases and J by 5 bases; unmatched bases: 6. Germline CDR1 and CDR2: SNHLY and FYNNEI. CDR3 DNA: TGTGCCAGCAGCCGGACAGGGCTCGACGAGCAGTACTTC. This translates into CASSRTGLDEQYF.

This chain joins TRBV28 and TRBJ2-7; D possibly corresponds to TRBD2 (6 bases). The V end was cut by 5 bases, the J end by 9 bases, with 20 bases between. Germline lookup yields CDR1 MDHEN and CDR2 SYDVKM. The CDR3 covers 14 residues. This CDR3 is CASSPRGQGGGQYV. DNA for the CDR3: TGTGCCAGCAGTCCAAGGGGCCAGGGAGGAGGGCAGTACGTC.

There are a few counts of this clonotype. The chain uses TRBV27 and TRBJ2-5; 7 bases are shared with TRBD1. Germline CDR1 reads MNHEY; CDR2 reads SMNVEV (reference sequence). V lost 4 bases and J lost 5; bases outside the gene matches: 7. CDR3 length: 14 amino acids. The CDR3 reads CASSSVGRGETQYF. CDR3 DNA: TGTGCCAGCAGTTCCGTTGGCAGGGGGGAGACCCAGTACTTC.

This chain joins TRBV5-1 and TRBJ1-2, with a tentative D call TRBD1 (6 bases). V dropped 0 bases and J dropped 7 bases, with 13 bases sitting between them. The CDR3 length is 14 residues. CDR1 SGHRS and CDR2 YFSETQ come from the germline V gene. CDR3 nucleotide sequence: TGCGCCAGCAGCTTGGCCCCAGGGGTGATTGGCTACACCTTC. Translation: CASSLAPGVIGYTF.

The rearrangement uses TRBV4-1 and TRBJ2-3; D tentatively fits TRBD1 or TRBD2 (5 bases each). This CDR3 region has 14 residues. Germline V gene lookup returns CDR1 MGHRA and CDR2 YSYEKL. V dropped 3 bases and J dropped 2 bases, with 9 bases sitting between them. This CDR3 reads CASSHRDDTDTQYF. The CDR3 nucleotides read TGCGCCAGCAGCCACCGGGACGACACAGATACGCAGTATTTT.

The V and J genes are TRBV4-1 and TRBJ2-1; 8 bases fit TRBD2. The CDR3 covers 14 residues. The germline V gene encodes CDR1 MGHRA and CDR2 YSYEKL. The V segment lost 6 bases and the J segment 5 bases; nucleotides outside the gene matches: 6. As DNA, the CDR3 is TGCGCCAGCAGGATAGCGGGGCCTAACAATGAGCAGTTCTTC. Encoded protein: CASRIAGPNNEQFF.

This clonotype was seen a handful of times. This rearrangement joins TRBV6-1 to TRBJ2-6; a possible D gene is TRBD2 (5 bases). V lost 6 bases to trimming and J lost 1 base, with 13 bases between them. The CDR3 covers 16 residues. Germline-derived CDR1 and CDR2 are MNHNS and SASEGT. The CDR3 nucleotides read TGTGCCAGCAGCTCGGACCGCGGGTCTGGGGCCAACGTCCTGACTTTC. Amino acid sequence: CASSSDRGSGANVLTF.

This clonotype occurred many times. This rearrangement joins TRBV6-1 to TRBJ2-3, with 9 bases identical to TRBD1. V shed 6 bases and J 1 base; nucleotides not matched to a gene: 5. Germline assignment: CDR1 MNHNS and CDR2 SASEGT. The CDR3 spans 15 residues. This chain's CDR3 is CASRPGQGGTDTQYF. For the CDR3, the DNA is TGTGCCAGCAGGCCGGGACAGGGAGGCACAGATACGCAGTATTTT.

This clonotype has more than one count but fewer than ten. This rearrangement joins TRBV19 to TRBJ2-7, with D perhaps assigned TRBD1 or TRBD2 (6 bases each). The CDR3 runs 15 residues. The germline V gene encodes CDR1 LNHDA and CDR2 SQIVND (reference sequence). Trimming cost V 1 base and J 7 bases, with 17 bases left between them. The CDR3 region is CASSIVPGAGGEQYF. The CDR3 DNA is TGTGCCAGTAGTATAGTTCCGGGGGCGGGTGGTGAGCAGTACTTC.

The chain is built from TRBV7-9 and TRBJ2-1; TRBD2 might be the D (5 bases). Germline CDR1 SEHNR, CDR2 FQNEAQ (reference sequence). V shed 5 bases and J shed 7 bases, with 24 bases lying between them. The CDR3 extends over 17 amino acids. CDR3 bases: TGTGCCAGCAGCGCCTCCGTCGCGGGCCCGCGTTGGAATGAGCAGTTCTTC. Protein sequence: CASSASVAGPRWNEQFF.

This chain connects TRBV12-3 or TRBV12-4 to TRBJ2-7; D not resolved. Deletions cut 3 bases from V and 4 bases from J, with 16 bases between. The CDR3 has 15 amino acids. The CDR3, as DNA: TGTGCCAGCAGTTTTCAAGGTTCAAGGCCTTACGAGCAGTACTTC. This translates into CASSFQGSRPYEQYF.

This clonotype turned up a few times. This chain connects TRBV20-1 to TRBJ2-3; TRBD2 aligns across 7 bases. CDR1 DFQATT and CDR2 SNEGSKA come from the germline V gene (reference sequence). The CDR3 spans 14 residues. Trimming at V came to 3 bases and at J to 2 bases, leaving 5 bases not matched to a gene. This chain's CDR3 is CSARLREVTDTQYF. The DNA for the CDR3 is TGCAGTGCTAGGCTCCGGGAGGTCACAGATACGCAGTATTTT.

This clonotype appeared a few times. This chain connects TRBV5-1 to TRBJ2-3, with 14 bases fitting TRBD2. Trimming removed 4 bases from V and 1 base from J; junction bases left unmatched: 5. The CDR3 covers 17 residues. CDR1 SGHRS and CDR2 YFSETQ come from the germline V gene. This CDR3 reads CASSTGTSGRGTDTQYF. The CDR3 DNA reads as TGCGCCAGCAGCACCGGGACTAGCGGGAGAGGCACAGATACGCAGTATTTT.

This clonotype was seen a few times. V usage is TRBV11-1 and J usage is TRBJ2-5, with 8 bases lining up with TRBD2. The CDR3 consists of 19 residues. In germline, CDR1 is SGHAT, CDR2 FQDESV (reference sequence). Trimming removed 4 bases from V and 5 bases from J; junction bases left unmatched: 21. The CDR3 sequence: CASSSSRPPRREGLETQYF. CDR3 sequence (DNA): TGTGCCAGCAGCTCTAGTCGCCCCCCTAGACGGGAGGGCCTCGAGACCCAGTACTTC.

The chain combines TRBV3-1 with TRBJ2-1; the D gene is possibly TRBD2 (5 bases). Trimming left V 1 base short and J 4 bases short, with 14 bases between. Germline CDR1 LGHDT, CDR2 YNNKEL (reference sequence). CDR3 length: 16 amino acids. CDR3 protein: CASSQARVVAYNEQFF. The DNA of the CDR3 is TGTGCCAGCAGCCAAGCGAGGGTGGTAGCGTACAATGAGCAGTTCTTC.

This clonotype was seen ten or more times. This rearrangement joins TRBV5-1 to TRBJ2-1; 10 bases match TRBD1. CDR1 and CDR2 (germline): SGHRS, YFSETQ. J lost 2 bases, V lost 0 bases, and 8 bases had no gene match. This CDR3 has 18 amino acids. The DNA for the CDR3 is TGCGCCAGCAGCTTGGAACCAGACAGGGGGCAAACCTACAATGAGCAGTTCTTC. This codes for CASSLEPDRGQTYNEQFF. Variable domain in full (rest from reference TRBV5-1 and TRBJ2-1): KAGVTQTPRYLIKTRGQQVTLSCSPISGHRSVSWYQQTPGQGLQFLFEYFSETQRNKGNFPGRFSGRQFSNSRSEMNVSTLELGDSALYLCASSLEPDRGQTYNEQFFGPGTRLTVL.